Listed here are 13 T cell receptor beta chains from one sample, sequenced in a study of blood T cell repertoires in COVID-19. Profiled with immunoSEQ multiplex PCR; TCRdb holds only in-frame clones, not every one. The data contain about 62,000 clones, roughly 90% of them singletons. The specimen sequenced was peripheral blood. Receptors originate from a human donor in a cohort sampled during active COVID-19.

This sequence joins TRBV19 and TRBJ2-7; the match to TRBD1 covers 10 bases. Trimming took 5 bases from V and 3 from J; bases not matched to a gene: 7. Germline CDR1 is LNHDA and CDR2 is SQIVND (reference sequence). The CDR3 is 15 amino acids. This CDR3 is CASSLVDRGHYEQYF. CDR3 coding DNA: TGTGCCAGTAGTTTAGTAGACAGGGGGCACTACGAGCAGTACTTC.

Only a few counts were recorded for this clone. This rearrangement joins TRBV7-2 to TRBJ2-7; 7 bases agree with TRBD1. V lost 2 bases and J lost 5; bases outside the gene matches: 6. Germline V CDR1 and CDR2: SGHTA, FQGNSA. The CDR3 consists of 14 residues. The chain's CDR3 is CASSLSVGGHEQYF. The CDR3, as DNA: TGTGCCAGCAGCTTATCGGTAGGGGGCCACGAGCAGTACTTC.

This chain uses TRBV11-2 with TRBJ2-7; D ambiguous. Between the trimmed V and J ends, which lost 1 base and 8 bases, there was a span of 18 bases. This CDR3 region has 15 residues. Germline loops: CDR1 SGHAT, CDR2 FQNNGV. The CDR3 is CASSLVSTTYDQQYF. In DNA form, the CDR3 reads TGTGCCAGCAGCTTAGTTTCCACCACCTACGATCAGCAGTACTTC.

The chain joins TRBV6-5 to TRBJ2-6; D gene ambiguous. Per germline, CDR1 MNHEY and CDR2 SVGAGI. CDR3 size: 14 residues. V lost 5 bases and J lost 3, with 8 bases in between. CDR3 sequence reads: CASSPRRGANVLTF. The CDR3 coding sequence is TGTGCCAGCAGTCCGCGCCGTGGGGCCAACGTCCTGACTTTC.

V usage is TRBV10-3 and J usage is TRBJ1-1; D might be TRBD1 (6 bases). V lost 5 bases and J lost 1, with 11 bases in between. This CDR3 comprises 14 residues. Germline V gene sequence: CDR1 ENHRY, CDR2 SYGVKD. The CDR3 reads CAISTTGQNTEAFF. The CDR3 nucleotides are TGTGCCATCAGTACCACGGGACAGAACACTGAAGCTTTCTTT.

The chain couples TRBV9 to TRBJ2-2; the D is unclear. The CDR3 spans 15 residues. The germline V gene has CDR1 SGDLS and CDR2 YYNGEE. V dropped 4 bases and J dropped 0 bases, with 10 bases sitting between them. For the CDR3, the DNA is TGTGCCAGCAGCCACCCACATTCGAACACCGGGGAGCTGTTTTTT. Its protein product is CASSHPHSNTGELFF.

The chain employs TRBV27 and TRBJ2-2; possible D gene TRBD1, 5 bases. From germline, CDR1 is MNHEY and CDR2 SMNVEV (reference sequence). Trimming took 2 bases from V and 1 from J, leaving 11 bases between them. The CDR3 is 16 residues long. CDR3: CASSLGQGLNTGELFF. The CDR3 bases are TGTGCCAGCAGTTTAGGGCAGGGATTGAACACCGGGGAGCTGTTTTTT.

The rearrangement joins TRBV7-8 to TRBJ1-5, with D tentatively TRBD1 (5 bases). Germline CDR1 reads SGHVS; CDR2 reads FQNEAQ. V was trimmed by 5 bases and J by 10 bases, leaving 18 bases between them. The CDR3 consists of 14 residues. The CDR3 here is CASSSQGSREPQHF. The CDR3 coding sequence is TGTGCCAGCAGCAGTCAGGGTTCCCGCGAACCCCAGCATTTT.

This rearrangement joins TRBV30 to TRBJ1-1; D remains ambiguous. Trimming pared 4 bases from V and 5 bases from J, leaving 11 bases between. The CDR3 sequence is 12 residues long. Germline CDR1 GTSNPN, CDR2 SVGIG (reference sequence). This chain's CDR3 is CAWTDLRTEAFF. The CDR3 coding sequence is TGTGCCTGGACAGATTTACGAACTGAAGCTTTCTTT.

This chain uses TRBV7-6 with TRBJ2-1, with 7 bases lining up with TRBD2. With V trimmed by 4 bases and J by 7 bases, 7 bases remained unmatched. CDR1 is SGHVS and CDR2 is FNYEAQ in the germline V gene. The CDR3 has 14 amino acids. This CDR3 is CASSYTGTINEQFF. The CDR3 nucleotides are TGTGCCAGCAGCTACACCGGGACTATTAATGAGCAGTTCTTC.

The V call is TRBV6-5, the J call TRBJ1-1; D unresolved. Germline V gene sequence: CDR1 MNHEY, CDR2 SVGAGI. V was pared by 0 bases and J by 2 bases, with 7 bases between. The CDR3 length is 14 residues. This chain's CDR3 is CASSYSEGNTEAFF. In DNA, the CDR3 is TGTGCCAGCAGTTACTCTGAGGGAAACACTGAAGCTTTCTTT.

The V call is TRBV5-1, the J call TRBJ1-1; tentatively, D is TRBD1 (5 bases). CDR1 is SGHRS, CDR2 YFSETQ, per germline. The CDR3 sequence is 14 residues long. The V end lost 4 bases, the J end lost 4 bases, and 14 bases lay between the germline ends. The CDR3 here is CASSPVGGSTEAFF. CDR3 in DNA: TGCGCCAGCAGCCCCGTGGGGGGAAGCACTGAAGCTTTCTTT.

This chain's CDR3 is CASSRRQGADQPQHF. In DNA, the CDR3 is TGCGCCAGCAGCCGCCGACAGGGGGCAGATCAGCCCCAGCATTTT. V and J are TRBV4-1 and TRBJ1-5; 10 nucleotides match TRBD1. Germline assignment: CDR1 MGHRA and CDR2 YSYEKL. The CDR3 is made up of 15 amino acids. V lost 4 bases, J lost 5 bases, and 5 bases stayed unmatched.